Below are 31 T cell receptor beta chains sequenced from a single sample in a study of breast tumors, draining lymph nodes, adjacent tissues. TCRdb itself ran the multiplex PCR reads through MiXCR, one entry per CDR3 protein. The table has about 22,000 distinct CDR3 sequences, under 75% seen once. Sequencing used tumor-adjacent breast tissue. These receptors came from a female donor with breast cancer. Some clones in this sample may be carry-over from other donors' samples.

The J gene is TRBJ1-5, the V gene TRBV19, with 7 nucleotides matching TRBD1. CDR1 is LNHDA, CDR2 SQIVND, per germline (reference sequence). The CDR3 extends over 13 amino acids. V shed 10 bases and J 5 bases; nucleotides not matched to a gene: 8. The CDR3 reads CATNRGVDQPQHF. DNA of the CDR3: TGTGCCACCAACAGGGGTGTAGATCAGCCCCAGCATTTT.

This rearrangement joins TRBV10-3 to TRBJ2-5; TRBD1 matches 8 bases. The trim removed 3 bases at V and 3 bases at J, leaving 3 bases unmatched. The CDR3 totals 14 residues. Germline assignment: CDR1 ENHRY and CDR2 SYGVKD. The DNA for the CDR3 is TGTGCCATCAGTGATTCGGACAGGGAAGAGACCCAGTACTTC. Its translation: CAISDSDREETQYF.

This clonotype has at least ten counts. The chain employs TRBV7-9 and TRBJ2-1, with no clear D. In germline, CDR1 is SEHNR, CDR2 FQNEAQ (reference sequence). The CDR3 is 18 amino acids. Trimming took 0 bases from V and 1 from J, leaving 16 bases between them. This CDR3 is CASSLARRQLLSYNEQFF. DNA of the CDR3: TGTGCCAGCAGCTTAGCGCGCCGCCAGCTATTGTCCTACAATGAGCAGTTCTTC.

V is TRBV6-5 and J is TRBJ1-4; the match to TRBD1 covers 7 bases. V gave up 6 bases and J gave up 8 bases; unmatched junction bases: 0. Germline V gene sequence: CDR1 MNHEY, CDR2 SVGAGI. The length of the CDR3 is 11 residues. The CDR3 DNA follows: TGTGCCAGCAGCAGGGGGGAAAAACTGTTTTTT. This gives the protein CASSRGEKLFF.

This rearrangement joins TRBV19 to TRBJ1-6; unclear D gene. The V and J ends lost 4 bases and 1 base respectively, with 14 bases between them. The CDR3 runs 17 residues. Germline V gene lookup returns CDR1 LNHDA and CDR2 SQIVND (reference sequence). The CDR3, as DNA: TGTGCCAGTAGTACCATTGACGGGAGGTCCTATAATTCACCCCTCCACTTT. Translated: CASSTIDGRSYNSPLHF.

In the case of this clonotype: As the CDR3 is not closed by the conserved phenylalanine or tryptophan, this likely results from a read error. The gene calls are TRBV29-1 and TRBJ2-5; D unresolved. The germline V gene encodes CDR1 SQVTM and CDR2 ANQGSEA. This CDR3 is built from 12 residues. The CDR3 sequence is CSDELVGRTQYL. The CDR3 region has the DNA TGCAGTGACGAACTGGTCGGTAGGACCCAGTACCTC.

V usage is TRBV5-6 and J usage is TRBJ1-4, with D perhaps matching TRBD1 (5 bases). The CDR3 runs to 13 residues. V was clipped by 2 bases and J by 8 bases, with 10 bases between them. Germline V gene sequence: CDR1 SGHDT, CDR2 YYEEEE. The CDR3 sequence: CASSLLPGEKLFF. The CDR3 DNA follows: TGTGCCAGCAGCTTACTCCCAGGGGAAAAACTGTTTTTT.

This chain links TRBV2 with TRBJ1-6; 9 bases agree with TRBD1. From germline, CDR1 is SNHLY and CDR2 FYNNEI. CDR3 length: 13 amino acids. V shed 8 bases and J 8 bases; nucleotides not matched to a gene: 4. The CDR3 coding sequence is TGTGCCAGCGGTACAGGGGGCTATTCACCCCTCCACTTT. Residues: CASGTGGYSPLHF.

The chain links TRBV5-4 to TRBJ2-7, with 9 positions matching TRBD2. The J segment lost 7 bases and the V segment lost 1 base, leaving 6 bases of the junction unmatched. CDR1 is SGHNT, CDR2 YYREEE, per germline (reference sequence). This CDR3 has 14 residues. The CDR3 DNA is TGTGCCAGCAGCTTGTGCGGGGGGGCGGGTGAGCAGTACGTC. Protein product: CASSLCGGAGEQYV.

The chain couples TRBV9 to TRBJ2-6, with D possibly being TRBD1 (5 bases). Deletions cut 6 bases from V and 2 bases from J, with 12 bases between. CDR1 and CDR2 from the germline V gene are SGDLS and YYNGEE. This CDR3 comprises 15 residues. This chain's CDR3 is CASTQGMTGANVLTF. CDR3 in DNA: TGTGCCAGCACGCAGGGTATGACTGGGGCCAACGTCCTGACTTTC.

CDR3 sequence (DNA): TGTGCCAGCAGCCCAAGGACAGGGGGGAGGAACCCAAAAAACTATGGCTACACCTTC. Translated: CASSPRTGGRNPKNYGYTF. The chain links TRBV9 to TRBJ1-2; 10 bases agree with TRBD1. The CDR3 runs to 19 residues. The V gene's germline CDR1 is SGDLS and CDR2 YYNGEE. The V and J ends lost 4 bases and 2 bases, in that order; junction bases with no gene match: 17. Full variable domain (remainder filled in from reference TRBV9 and TRBJ1-2): DSGVTQTPKHLITATGQRVTLRCSPRSGDLSVYWYQQSLDQGLQFLIQYYNGEERAKGNILERFSAQQFPDLHSELNLSSLELGDSALYFCASSPRTGGRNPKNYGYTFGSGTRLTVV.

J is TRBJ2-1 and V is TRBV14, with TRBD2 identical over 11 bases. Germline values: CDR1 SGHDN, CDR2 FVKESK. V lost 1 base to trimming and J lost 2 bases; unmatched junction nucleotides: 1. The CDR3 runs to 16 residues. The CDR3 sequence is CASSQGLAGPYNEQFF. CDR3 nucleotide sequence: TGTGCCAGCAGCCAAGGACTAGCGGGGCCCTACAATGAGCAGTTCTTC.

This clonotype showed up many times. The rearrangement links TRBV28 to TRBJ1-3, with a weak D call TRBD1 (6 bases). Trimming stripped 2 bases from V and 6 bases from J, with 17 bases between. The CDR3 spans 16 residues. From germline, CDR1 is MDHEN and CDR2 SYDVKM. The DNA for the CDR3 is TGTGCCAGCAGTTTAAAGGGAGCAGGGGCCTCAAACACCATATATTTT. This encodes CASSLKGAGASNTIYF.

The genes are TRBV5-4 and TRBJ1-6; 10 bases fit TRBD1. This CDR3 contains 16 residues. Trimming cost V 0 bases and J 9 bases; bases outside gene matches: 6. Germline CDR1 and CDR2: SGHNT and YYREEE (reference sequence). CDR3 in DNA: TGTGCCAGCAGCTTGGAAAGGACAGGGGGGGGTTCACCCCTCCACTTT. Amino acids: CASSLERTGGGSPLHF.

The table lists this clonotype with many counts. The CDR3 DNA reads as TGTGCCAGCAGCCGCCAGGGCGAGGGTGGCTACACCTTC. Translated, it gives CASSRQGEGGYTF. The gene calls are TRBV3-1 and TRBJ1-2, with TRBD1 as a possible D gene (5 bases). V shed 4 bases and J shed 7 bases, with 13 bases lying between them. CDR1 and CDR2 (germline): LGHDT, YNNKEL (reference sequence). The CDR3 has 13 residues.

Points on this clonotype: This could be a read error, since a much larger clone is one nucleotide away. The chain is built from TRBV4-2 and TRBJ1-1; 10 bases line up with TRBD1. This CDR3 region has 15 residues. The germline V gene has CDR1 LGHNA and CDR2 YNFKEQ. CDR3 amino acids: CANSQGTGEYTEAFF. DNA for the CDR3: TGTGCCAACAGCCAAGGGACAGGGGAGTACACTGAAGCTTTCTTT.

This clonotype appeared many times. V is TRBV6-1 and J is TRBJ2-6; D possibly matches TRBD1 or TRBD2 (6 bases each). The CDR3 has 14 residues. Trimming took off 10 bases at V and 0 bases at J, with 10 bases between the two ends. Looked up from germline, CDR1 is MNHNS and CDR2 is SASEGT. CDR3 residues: CATGGYSGANVLTF. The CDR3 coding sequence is TGTGCCACCGGGGGCTACTCTGGGGCCAACGTCCTGACTTTC.

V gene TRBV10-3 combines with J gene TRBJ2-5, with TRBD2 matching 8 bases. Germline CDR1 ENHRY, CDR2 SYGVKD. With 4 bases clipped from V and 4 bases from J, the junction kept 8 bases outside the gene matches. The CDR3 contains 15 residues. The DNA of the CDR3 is TGTGCCATCAGTGGTACGGACGGGGGGGGAGAGACCCAGTACTTC. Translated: CAISGTDGGGETQYF.

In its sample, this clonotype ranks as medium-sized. The CDR3 loop is CASSPLRGYTF. The DNA of the CDR3 is TGTGCCAGCAGTCCCCTGAGGGGCTACACCTTC. The chain links TRBV7-2 to TRBJ1-2; D gene uncertain. This CDR3 is 11 amino acids long. Germline CDR1 is SGHTA and CDR2 is FQGNSA. The V gene lost 6 bases and the J gene lost 8 bases, with 10 bases spanning the gap.

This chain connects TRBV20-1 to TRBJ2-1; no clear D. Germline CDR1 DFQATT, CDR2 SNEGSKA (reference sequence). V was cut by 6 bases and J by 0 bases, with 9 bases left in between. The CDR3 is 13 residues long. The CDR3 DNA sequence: TGCAGTGCCCCTAGGCCCTCCTACAATGAGCAGTTCTTC. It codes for CSAPRPSYNEQFF.

The DNA of the CDR3 is TGTGCCACCAGTGATTCCACGGGACTAGCGGGGGATACCTACAATGAGCAGTTCTTC. This codes for CATSDSTGLAGDTYNEQFF. The chain has TRBV24-1 and TRBJ2-1; 14 bases agree with TRBD2. Trimming took 2 bases from V and 2 from J; bases not matched to a gene: 7. Germline-derived CDR1 and CDR2 are KGHDR and SFDVKD. The length of the CDR3 is 19 residues.

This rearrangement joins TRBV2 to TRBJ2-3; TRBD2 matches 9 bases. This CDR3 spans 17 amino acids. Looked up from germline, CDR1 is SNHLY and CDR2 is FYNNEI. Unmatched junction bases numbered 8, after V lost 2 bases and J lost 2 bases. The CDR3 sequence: CASSEYPTSGNTDTQYF. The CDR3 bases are TGTGCCAGCAGTGAATACCCGACTAGCGGAAACACAGATACGCAGTATTTT.

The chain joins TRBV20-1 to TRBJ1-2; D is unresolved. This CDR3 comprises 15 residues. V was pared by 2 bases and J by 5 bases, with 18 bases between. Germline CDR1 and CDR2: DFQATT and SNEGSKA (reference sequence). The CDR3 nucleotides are TGCAGTGCTAGAAGCCAACGGGAGGACCTTTATGGCTACACCTTC. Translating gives CSARSQREDLYGYTF.

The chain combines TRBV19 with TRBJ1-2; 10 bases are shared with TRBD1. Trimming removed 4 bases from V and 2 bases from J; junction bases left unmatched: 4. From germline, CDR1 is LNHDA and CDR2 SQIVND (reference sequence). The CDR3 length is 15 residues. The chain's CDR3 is CASSTQGQGNYGYTF. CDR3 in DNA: TGTGCCAGTAGTACCCAGGGACAGGGGAACTATGGCTACACCTTC. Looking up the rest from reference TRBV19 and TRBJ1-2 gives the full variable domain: DGGITQSPKYLFRKEGQNVTLSCEQNLNHDAMYWYRQDPGQGLRLIYYSQIVNDFQKGDIAEGYSVSREKKESFPLTVTSAQKNPTAFYLCASSTQGQGNYGYTFGSGTRLTVV.

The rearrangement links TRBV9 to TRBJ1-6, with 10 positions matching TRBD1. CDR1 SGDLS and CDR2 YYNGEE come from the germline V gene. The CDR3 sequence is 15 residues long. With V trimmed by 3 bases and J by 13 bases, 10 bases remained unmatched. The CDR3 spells CASSARDRGFDPLHF. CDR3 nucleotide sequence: TGTGCCAGCAGCGCTCGGGACAGGGGATTTGACCCCCTCCACTTT.

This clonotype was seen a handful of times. The CDR3 loop is CASRKGGTDTGELFF. CDR3 DNA sequence: TGCGCCAGCAGAAAAGGGGGGACGGACACCGGGGAGCTGTTTTTT. The chain uses TRBV4-1 and TRBJ2-2, with D possibly called TRBD1 or TRBD2 (6 bases each). V gave up 6 bases and J gave up 3 bases, with 14 bases separating them. The CDR3 spans 15 residues. The V gene's germline CDR1 is MGHRA and CDR2 YSYEKL.

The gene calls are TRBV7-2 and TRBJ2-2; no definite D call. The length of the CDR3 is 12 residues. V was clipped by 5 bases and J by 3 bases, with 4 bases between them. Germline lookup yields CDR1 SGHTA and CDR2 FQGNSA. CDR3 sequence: CASSEYTGELFF. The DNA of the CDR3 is TGTGCCAGCAGCGAATACACCGGGGAGCTGTTTTTT.

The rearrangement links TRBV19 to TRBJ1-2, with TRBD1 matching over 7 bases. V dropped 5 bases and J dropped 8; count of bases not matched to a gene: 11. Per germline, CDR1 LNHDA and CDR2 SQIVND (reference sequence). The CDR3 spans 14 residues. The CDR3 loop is CASSDVGQDRGYTF. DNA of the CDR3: TGTGCCAGTAGTGATGTCGGACAGGATCGGGGCTACACCTTC.

The CDR3 loop reads CASSSGTGVGEQYF. The CDR3, as DNA: TGTGCCAGCAGTTCCGGGACAGGGGTGGGCGAGCAGTACTTC. This sequence joins TRBV6-5 and TRBJ2-7; 10 bases match TRBD1. The CDR3 is 14 amino acids. Germline V lookup: CDR1 MNHEY, CDR2 SVGAGI. The V segment lost 4 bases and the J segment 6 bases; nucleotides outside the gene matches: 6.

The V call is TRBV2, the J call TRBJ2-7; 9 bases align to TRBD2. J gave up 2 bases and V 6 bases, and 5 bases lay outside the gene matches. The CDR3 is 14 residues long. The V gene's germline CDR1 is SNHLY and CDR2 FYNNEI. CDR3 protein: CASRLTSGPYEQYF. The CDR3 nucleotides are TGTGCCAGCAGGTTGACTAGCGGACCCTACGAGCAGTACTTC. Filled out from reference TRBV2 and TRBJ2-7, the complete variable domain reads EPEVTQTPSHQVTQMGQEVILRCVPISNHLYFYWYRQILGQKVEFLVSFYNNEISEKSEIFDDQFSVERPDGSNFTLKIRSTKLEDSAMYFCASRLTSGPYEQYFGPGTRLTVT.

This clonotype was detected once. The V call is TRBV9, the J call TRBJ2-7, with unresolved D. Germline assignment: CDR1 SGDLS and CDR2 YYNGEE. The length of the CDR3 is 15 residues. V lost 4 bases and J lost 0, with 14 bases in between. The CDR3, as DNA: TGTGCCAGCAGCTTGGAGCCGCAGAGCTCCTACGAGCAGTACTTC. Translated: CASSLEPQSSYEQYF.